The 8 T cell receptor beta chains below were found in one sample sequenced in a study of blood T cells in healthy people across ages. The second PCR ran about 6 to 11 cycles with a sample-barcoded 5' primer and J-beta primers. TCRdb fed the 5' RACE reads into MiXCR, producing one record per CDR3 protein. The data contain approximately 1.5 million distinct CDR3 sequences, approximately 42% of them singletons. Specimen: blood. These receptors were collected from a woman aged 18-29 years in good health.

The gene calls are TRBV13 and TRBJ2-7; 9 nucleotides line up with TRBD2. With 6 bases clipped from V and 0 bases from J, the junction kept 3 bases outside the gene matches. The germline V gene has CDR1 PRHDT and CDR2 FYEKMQ (reference sequence). This CDR3 spans 14 amino acids. CDR3 amino acids: CASRAGGRSYEQYF. Written as DNA, the CDR3 is TGTGCCAGCAGAGCGGGGGGCCGCTCCTACGAGCAGTACTTC.

The chain recombines TRBV9 with TRBJ2-5; D may be TRBD1 (6 bases). This CDR3 contains 15 residues. Between the trimmed V and J ends, which lost 3 bases and 11 bases, there was a span of 23 bases. CDR1 is SGDLS and CDR2 is YYNGEE in the germline V gene. The DNA for the CDR3 is TGTGCCAGCAGCGCGGACAGAACTTATTACAATGAGCAGTACTTC. It is translated as CASSADRTYYNEQYF.

To note about this clonotype: One end of the junction is discordant with germline, which a read error may explain. The chain joins TRBV4-2 to TRBJ2-1, with 13 nucleotides matching TRBD2. The CDR3 is made up of 17 amino acids. The germline CDR1 and CDR2 sequences are LGHNA and YNFKEQ. The CDR3 spells CASSQDGTSGIYNEQLF. As DNA, the CDR3 is TGTGCCAGCAGCCAAGATGGGACTAGCGGGATTTACAATGAGCAGCTCTTC.

V and J are TRBV2 and TRBJ1-5, with 7 bases matching TRBD1. CDR1 is SNHLY and CDR2 is FYNNEI in the germline V gene. The CDR3 contains 13 residues. Unmatched junction bases numbered 8, after V lost 8 bases and J lost 7 bases. CDR3 sequence: CASQGQISQPQHF. The DNA of the CDR3 is TGTGCCAGCCAGGGACAGATCTCCCAGCCCCAGCATTTT.

A few counts support this clonotype. The rearrangement links TRBV3-1 to TRBJ1-2, with D uncertain. The V and J ends lost 1 base and 0 bases respectively, with 6 bases between them. Germline V gene lookup returns CDR1 LGHDT and CDR2 YNNKEL (reference sequence). The CDR3 has 14 residues. The CDR3 spells CASSQAEPNYGYTF. CDR3 bases: TGTGCCAGCAGCCAAGCGGAACCTAACTATGGCTACACCTTC. The full variable domain, its missing parts supplied by reference TRBV3-1 and TRBJ1-2, is DTAVSQTPKYLVTQMGNDKSIKCEQNLGHDTMYWYKQDSKKFLKIMFSYNNKELIINETVPNRFSPKSPDKAHLNLHINSLELGDSAVYFCASSQAEPNYGYTFGSGTRLTVV.

This clonotype has only a few counts. The CDR3 spells CSARDLRLYGYTF. The CDR3 coding sequence is TGCAGTGCTAGAGATCTACGGCTATATGGCTACACCTTC. The rearrangement uses TRBV20-1 and TRBJ1-2; D is ambiguous. The length of the CDR3 is 13 residues. The V end was cut by 0 bases, the J end by 5 bases, with 10 bases between. Looked up from germline, CDR1 is DFQATT and CDR2 is SNEGSKA (reference sequence).

This clonotype was counted between two and nine times. The chain recombines TRBV12-3 or TRBV12-4 with TRBJ2-5; D not resolved. There are 12 residues in the CDR3. Trimming stripped 6 bases from V and 3 bases from J, with 8 bases between. This CDR3 reads CASRRGEETQYF. CDR3 sequence (DNA): TGTGCCAGCAGGCGTGGAGAAGAGACCCAGTACTTC.

The V gene is TRBV20-1, the J gene TRBJ2-7; D call uncertain. The tail of the sequence fits TRBJ2-5 better, so the J call may be wrong. This CDR3 is built from 13 residues. Germline V gene lookup returns CDR1 DFQATT and CDR2 SNEGSKA (reference sequence). The CDR3 loop reads CSARERSWETQYF. The CDR3 DNA follows: TGCAGTGCTAGAGAGCGATCGTGGGAGACCCAGTACTTC.